This TCR beta chain was identified during a study of tumor-infiltrating lymphocytes in primary liver carcinoma. As for the study in general: Sample yields, roughly 3.5 to 8 million productive TCRbeta reads, were similar across the tissue types.

TCR beta cDNA was prepared out of roughly 450 ng total RNA by means of a constant-region primer. Three nested multiplex PCR rounds, a slightly modified ARM-PCR, produced the libraries for TCR beta. In the first two PCR rounds, TRBV1-TRBV30 forward primers were paired with a C-beta reverse primer, and each round lasted roughly 9 cycles. TCRdb re-derived calls from the multiplex PCR reads in MiXCR, one entry per CDR3 protein. The data contain about 200,000 distinct CDR3 sequences, just under 85% of them seen just once; the ten biggest clones take up about a sixth. Germline V gene lookup returns CDR1 MDHEN and CDR2 SYDVKM. There are 12 residues in the CDR3. Each 20-30 mg portion of unsorted bulk tissue served as the source for co-extraction of RNA and DNA. Every patient in the cohort had a primary liver carcinoma. That carcinoma was treated by surgical resection. Samples were taken from five separate regions (per tumor). All tumor samples contained more than 85% viable tumor cells.

Concerning this clonotype: At one end, the junction sequence differs from germline, possibly due to a read error.

The TCR was taken from a man between 40 and 49 years old with primary liver carcinoma and hepatitis B virus infection. The chain joins TRBV28 to TRBJ2-7; D might be TRBD1 (5 bases). Input material: tumor tissue from primary liver carcinoma. CDR3 residues: CASRPLQAEQNF. The CDR3, as DNA: TGTGCCAGCAGGCCATTACAGGCCGAGCAGAACTTC.